This TCR beta chain was sequenced for a study of graft-versus-host responses after intestinal transplantation. Background on the study: Transplant recipients had multivisceral, liver-intestinal, or isolated intestinal grafts. Tacrolimus plus steroids were given to all recipients for about 3 years, preceded by anti-thymocyte globulin induction.

On this clone itself: Its target is unknown.

This CDR3 has 13 residues. The V gene's germline CDR1 is SGHNT and CDR2 YYREEE (reference sequence). The V gene lost 0 bases and the J gene lost 8 bases, with 9 bases spanning the gap. Some clones are missing from TCRdb's copy, which holds only in-frame ones; the method was immunoSEQ multiplex PCR. This table holds about 71,000 clones, about 92% found once. The material was unstimulated CD8+ T cells sorted from spleen or lymph node cells, obtained before intestinal transplant. This TCR derives from a human donor who received an intestinal transplant. The V call is TRBV5-4, the J call TRBJ2-4; D is perhaps TRBD1 (5 bases). The CDR3 DNA sequence: TGTGCCAGCAGCTTGGGGGAAGGGGACATTCAGTACTTC. This sequence encodes CASSLGEGDIQYF. The full variable domain, with the rest looked up from reference TRBV5-4 and TRBJ2-4, is ETGVTQSPTHLIKTRGQQVTLRCSSQSGHNTVSWYQQALGQGPQFIFQYYREEENGRGNFPPRFSGLQFPNYSSELNVNALELDDSALYLCASSLGEGDIQYFGAGTRLSVL.